The clone carrying this TCR beta chain was seen just once. The sample comes from a study of blood T cell repertoires in COVID-19. Across the whole study: From the United States, Italy and Spain came samples of acute and convalescent COVID-19. PBMCs, B-cell-depleted T cells, or T cells were the source of the cDNA or gDNA that made up the material.

In the original workflow: Nucleated cell counts were estimated from reference gene primer amplification. Clones were sequenced by immunoSEQ multiplex PCR, and TCRdb holds only the in-frame ones, with some missing. For V, J and clone size, that table is used; D and trimming come from the DNA. There are around 200,000 clones in the sample; more than 75% occur only once, and 3.5% to 4.5% lies in the top ten. Germline CDR1 KGHDR, CDR2 SFDVKD. V shed 3 bases and J shed 6 bases, with 7 bases lying between them. The CDR3 sequence is 12 residues long. Material: peripheral blood. The TCR sequence derives from a man between 18 and 29 years old with active or convalescent COVID-19. J is TRBJ1-2 and V is TRBV24-1; tentative D call: TRBD1 (6 bases). CDR3: CATSDQGHGYTF. The CDR3 coding sequence is TGTGCCACCAGTGATCAGGGGCATGGCTACACCTTC.